The clone carrying this T cell receptor beta chain was detected only a few times. Germline V lookup: CDR1 SGDLS, CDR2 YYNGEE. Trimming took 0 bases from V and 2 from J; bases not matched to a gene: 2. CDR3 length equals 14 residues. Both 60 Vbeta primers and 13 Jbeta primers went into the PCR. Measured with immunoSEQ multiplex PCR; TCRdb has only the in-frame clones, and not every one. The sample shows tens of thousands of clones, approximately 81% of them seen only once. This sample is part of a study of cytomegalovirus exposure and HLA in healthy donors. The TCR originated in a girl aged 2 to 9 in good health and CMV-seropositive. Source material: PBMCs. This rearrangement joins TRBV9 to TRBJ2-7, with 7 bases lining up with TRBD1. The CDR3 bases are TGTGCCAGCAGCGTAGGTAGGGGGCCCTACGAGCAGTACTTC. It encodes CASSVGRGPYEQYF.